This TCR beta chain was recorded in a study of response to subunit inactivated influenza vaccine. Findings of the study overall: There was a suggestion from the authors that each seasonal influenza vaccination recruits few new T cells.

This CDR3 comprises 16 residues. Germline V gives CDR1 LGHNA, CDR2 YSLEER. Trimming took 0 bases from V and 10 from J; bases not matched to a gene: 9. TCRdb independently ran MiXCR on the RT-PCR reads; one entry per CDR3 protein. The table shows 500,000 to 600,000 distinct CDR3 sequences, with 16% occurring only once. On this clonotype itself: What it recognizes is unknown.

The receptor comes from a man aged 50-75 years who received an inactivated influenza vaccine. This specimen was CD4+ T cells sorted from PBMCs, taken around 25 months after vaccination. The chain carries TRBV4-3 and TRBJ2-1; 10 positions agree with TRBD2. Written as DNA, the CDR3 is TGCGCCAGCAGCCAAGATTCTACTAGCGGGGCTCGGGAGCAGTTCTTC. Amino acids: CASSQDSTSGAREQFF.